This TCR beta chain was sequenced for a study of radiation and T cells in renal cell carcinoma. Clones were read by immunoSEQ multiplex PCR, and TCRdb kept only the in-frame ones, dropping some. The sample contains some 43,000 clones, roughly 80% of which appear only once. As to this clone: Antigen specificity is unknown.

The time point is: blood 4 weeks post-SBRT, at nephrectomy. The treatment denotes: 15 Gy SBRT to primary tumor, nephrectomy 4 weeks later. Blood was sampled at baseline, 2 weeks and 4 weeks after SBRT. CDR1 and CDR2 from the germline V gene are LNHDA and SQIVND (reference sequence). V was shortened by 0 bases and J by 3 bases, with 8 bases between the two germline ends. The CDR3 has 14 residues. Study-wide results and limits: Top tumor clonotypes rose in blood 2 weeks post-radiation, then contracted.

The V and J genes are TRBV19 and TRBJ1-2, with D possibly being TRBD1 (6 bases). The sequence came from a woman aged 70-85 years with renal cell carcinoma. Source: blood, taken from a patient whose treatment included radiotherapy and nephrectomy. The CDR3 sequence is CASSIDNRDYGYTF. CDR3 nucleotides: TGTGCCAGTAGTATAGACAACAGGGACTATGGCTACACCTTC.